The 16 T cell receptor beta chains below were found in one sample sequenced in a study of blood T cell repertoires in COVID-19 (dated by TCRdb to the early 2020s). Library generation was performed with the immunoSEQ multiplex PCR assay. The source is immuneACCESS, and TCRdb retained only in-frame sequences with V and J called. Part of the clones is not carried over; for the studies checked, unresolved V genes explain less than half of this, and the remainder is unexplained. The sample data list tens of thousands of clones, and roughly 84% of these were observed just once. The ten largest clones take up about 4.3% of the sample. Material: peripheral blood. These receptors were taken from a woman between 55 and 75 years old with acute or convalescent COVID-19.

The CDR3 region is CASSLTGENTEAFF. Here the CDR3 DNA reads TGCGCCAGCAGCTTGACAGGGGAGAACACTGAAGCTTTCTTT. The chain couples TRBV5-1 to TRBJ1-1; 7 bases agree with TRBD1. J was trimmed by 1 base and V by 1 base; bases with no gene match: 1. The CDR3 totals 14 residues. Germline assignment: CDR1 SGHRS and CDR2 YFSETQ. Full variable domain (missing parts from reference TRBV5-1 and TRBJ1-1): KAGVTQTPRYLIKTRGQQVTLSCSPISGHRSVSWYQQTPGQGLQFLFEYFSETQRNKGNFPGRFSGRQFSNSRSEMNVSTLELGDSALYLCASSLTGENTEAFFGQGTRLTVV.

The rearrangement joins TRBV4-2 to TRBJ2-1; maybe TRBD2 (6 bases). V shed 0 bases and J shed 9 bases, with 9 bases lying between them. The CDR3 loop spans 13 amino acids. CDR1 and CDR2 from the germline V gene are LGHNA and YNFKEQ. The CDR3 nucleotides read TGTGCCAGCAGCCAAGATGTGGGGGGTGAGCAGTTCTTC. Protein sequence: CASSQDVGGEQFF.

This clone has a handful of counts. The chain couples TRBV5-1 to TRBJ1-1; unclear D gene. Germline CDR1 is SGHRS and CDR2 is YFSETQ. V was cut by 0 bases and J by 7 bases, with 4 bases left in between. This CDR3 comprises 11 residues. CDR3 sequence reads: CASSLDSEAFF. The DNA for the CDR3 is TGCGCCAGCAGCTTGGACAGTGAAGCTTTCTTT.

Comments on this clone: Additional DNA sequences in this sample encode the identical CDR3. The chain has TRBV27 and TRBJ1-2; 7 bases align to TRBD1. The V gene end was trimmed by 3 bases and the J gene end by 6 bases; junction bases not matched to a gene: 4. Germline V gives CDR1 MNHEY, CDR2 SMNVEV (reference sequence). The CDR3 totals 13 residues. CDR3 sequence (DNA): TGTGCCAGCAGTTTTGGGCAGGGGGATGGCTACACCTTC. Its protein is CASSFGQGDGYTF.

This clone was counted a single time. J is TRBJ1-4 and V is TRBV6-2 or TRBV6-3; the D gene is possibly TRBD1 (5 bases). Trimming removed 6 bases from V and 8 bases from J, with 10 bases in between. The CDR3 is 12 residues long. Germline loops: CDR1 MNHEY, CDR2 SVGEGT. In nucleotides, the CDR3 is TGTGCCAGCAGCGGGGCAGTCGAAAAACTGTTTTTT. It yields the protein CASSGAVEKLFF.

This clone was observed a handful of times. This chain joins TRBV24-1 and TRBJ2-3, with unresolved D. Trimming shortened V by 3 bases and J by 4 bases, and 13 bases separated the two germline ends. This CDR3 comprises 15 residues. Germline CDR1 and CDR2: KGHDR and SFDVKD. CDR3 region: CATSDRVIGADTQYF. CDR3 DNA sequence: TGTGCCACCAGTGATCGGGTGATTGGCGCAGATACGCAGTATTTT.

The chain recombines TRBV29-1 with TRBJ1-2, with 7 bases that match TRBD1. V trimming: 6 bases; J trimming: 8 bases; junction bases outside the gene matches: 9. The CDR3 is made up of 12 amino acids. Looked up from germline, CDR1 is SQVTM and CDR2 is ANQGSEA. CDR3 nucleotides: TGCAGCGTGTACGACAGGGTAGGAGGCTACACCTTC. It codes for CSVYDRVGGYTF.

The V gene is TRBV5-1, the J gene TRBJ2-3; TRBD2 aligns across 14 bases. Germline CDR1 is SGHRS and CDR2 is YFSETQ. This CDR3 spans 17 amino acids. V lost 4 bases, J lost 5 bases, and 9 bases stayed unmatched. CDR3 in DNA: TGCGCCAGCAGCCCGGGGGGACTAGCGGGGGCATTAGATACGCAGTATTTT. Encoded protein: CASSPGGLAGALDTQYF.

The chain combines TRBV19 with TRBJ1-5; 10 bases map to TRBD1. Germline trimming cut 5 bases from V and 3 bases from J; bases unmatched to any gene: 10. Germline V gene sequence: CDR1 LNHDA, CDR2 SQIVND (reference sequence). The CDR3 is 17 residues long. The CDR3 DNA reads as TGTGCCAGTAGTGTGCTGTCCGGGACAGGGGCCAATCAGCCCCAGCATTTT. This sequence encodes CASSVLSGTGANQPQHF.

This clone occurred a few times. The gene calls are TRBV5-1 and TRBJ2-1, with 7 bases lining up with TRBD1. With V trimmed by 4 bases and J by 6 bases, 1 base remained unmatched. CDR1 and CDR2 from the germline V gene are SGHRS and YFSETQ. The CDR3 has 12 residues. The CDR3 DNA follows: TGCGCCAGCAGCGACAGGGTCAATGAGCAGTTCTTC. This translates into CASSDRVNEQFF.

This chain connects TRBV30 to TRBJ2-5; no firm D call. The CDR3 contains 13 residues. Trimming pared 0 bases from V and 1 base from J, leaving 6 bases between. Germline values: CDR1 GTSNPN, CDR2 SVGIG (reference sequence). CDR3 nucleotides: TGTGCCTGGAGTGTAACATTCCAAGAGACCCAGTACTTC. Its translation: CAWSVTFQETQYF.

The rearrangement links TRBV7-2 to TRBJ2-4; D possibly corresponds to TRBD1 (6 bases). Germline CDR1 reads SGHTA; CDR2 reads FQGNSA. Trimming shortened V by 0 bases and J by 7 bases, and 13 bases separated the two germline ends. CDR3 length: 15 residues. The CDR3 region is CASSLAHGRGNIQYF. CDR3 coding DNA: TGTGCCAGCAGCTTAGCGCACGGCAGGGGCAACATTCAGTACTTC. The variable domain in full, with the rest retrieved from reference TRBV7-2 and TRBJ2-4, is GAGVSQSPSNKVTEKGKDVELRCDPISGHTALYWYRQSLGQGLEFLIYFQGNSAPDKSGLPSDRFSAERTGGSVSTLTIQRTQQEDSAVYLCASSLAHGRGNIQYFGAGTRLSVL.

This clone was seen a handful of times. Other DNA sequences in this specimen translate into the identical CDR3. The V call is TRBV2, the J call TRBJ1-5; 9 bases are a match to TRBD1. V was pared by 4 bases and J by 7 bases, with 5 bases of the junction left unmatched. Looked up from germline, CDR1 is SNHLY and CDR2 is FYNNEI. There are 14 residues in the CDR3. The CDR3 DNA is TGTGCCAGCAGTGCGGGACAGGGCAGCCAGCCCCAGCATTTT. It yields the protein CASSAGQGSQPQHF.

CDR3 DNA sequence: TGTGCCAGCAGTCCACAGACAGGGGGCGAAGGCGAGCAGTTCTTC. Its protein product is CASSPQTGGEGEQFF. This sequence joins TRBV6-5 and TRBJ2-1; 10 positions agree with TRBD1. V shed 5 bases and J 10 bases; nucleotides not matched to a gene: 11. Germline V gene sequence: CDR1 MNHEY, CDR2 SVGAGI. There are 15 residues in the CDR3.

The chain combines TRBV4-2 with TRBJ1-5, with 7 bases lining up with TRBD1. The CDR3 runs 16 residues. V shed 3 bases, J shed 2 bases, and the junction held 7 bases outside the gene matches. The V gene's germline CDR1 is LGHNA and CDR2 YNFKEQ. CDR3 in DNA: TGTGCCAGCAGCCAGACAGGGTCCGTAGGCAATCAGCCCCAGCATTTT. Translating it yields CASSQTGSVGNQPQHF.

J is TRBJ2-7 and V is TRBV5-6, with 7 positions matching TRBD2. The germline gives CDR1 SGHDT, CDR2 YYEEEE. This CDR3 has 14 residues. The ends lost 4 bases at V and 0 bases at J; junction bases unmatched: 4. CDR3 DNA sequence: TGTGCCAGCAGCCGACTAGCCGGCTCCTACGAGCAGTACTTC. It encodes CASSRLAGSYEQYF.